This T cell receptor (beta chain) was captured in a study of T cells in Graves' hyperthyroidism and ophthalmopathy. Notes on the study in general: Most thyroid clonotypes expanded above 0.001 appeared in blood too.

This clonotype was seen more than once but under ten times. The antigen is not known. The CDR3 has 14 residues. V was clipped by 3 bases and J by 0 bases, with 8 bases between them. CDR1 and CDR2 from the germline V gene are SGHNT and YENEEA. RNA transcripts were the template for amplifying TCR beta CDR3 regions. HTBI primers were used for first-round RT-PCR of the TCR CDR3. TCRdb independently ran MiXCR on the multiplex PCR reads; one entry per CDR3 protein. This table has under 700,000 distinct CDR3 sequences, 16% appearing once. The source is a woman under 30 with Graves' hyperthyroidism. The V call is TRBV11-3, the J call TRBJ1-2, with unresolved D. Input material: blood. DNA of the CDR3: TGTGCCAGCAGCTTTCCCGGAGCTAACTATGGCTACACCTTC. Its translation: CASSFPGANYGYTF.